This T cell receptor beta chain emerged from a study of blood T cell repertoires in COVID-19. In the study overall: There were acute and convalescent COVID-19 samples, and they came from the United States, Italy and Spain. Nucleic acid was either cDNA or gDNA, and it came from T cells, B-cell-depleted T cells, or PBMCs.

As processed by the authors: Estimated nucleated cell counts came from reference gene primer amplification. The data were produced by immunoSEQ multiplex PCR, yet TCRdb's version contains in-frame clones alone and is incomplete. V and J calls and clone size are as listed in that table; D and trimming were resolved from the DNA. The table lists about 50,000 clones, 90% of them singletons. The origin of this receptor is an elderly woman with acute or convalescent COVID-19. Sequencing was done on a sample of peripheral blood.

This chain's CDR3 is CASSRGLAGASSYNEQFF. The CDR3, as DNA: TGTGCCAGCAGCCGCGGACTAGCGGGAGCCAGCTCCTACAATGAGCAGTTCTTC. The chain uses TRBV3-1 (or the pseudogene TRBV3-2) and TRBJ2-1, with 13 positions matching TRBD2. This CDR3 is built from 18 residues. Per germline, CDR1 LGHDT and CDR2 YNNKEL (reference sequence). With V trimmed by 4 bases and J by 0 bases, 6 bases remained unmatched.